A single sample is the source of the 11 T cell receptor beta chains below, sequenced in a study of monozygotic twins with inflammatory bowel disease. For each CDR3 protein, TCRdb gives one entry from its re-call of the 5' RACE reads, without DNA. Seen in this sample are 350,000 to 400,000 distinct CDR3 sequences; the ten most common clones hold roughly 2.6%. Sequences were obtained from blood. These TCRs come from a human donor with ulcerative colitis or Crohn's disease, or a healthy co-twin of an affected twin (not recorded which).

The V call is TRBV6-2 or TRBV6-3, the J call TRBJ1-5; checking the TCRdb D call of TRBD1 is not possible without DNA. Germline V gene data show CDR1 as MNHEY and CDR2 as SVGEGT. The CDR3 extends over 14 amino acids. Here the CDR3 reads CASSLGTENQPQHF.

The chain carries TRBV7-3 and TRBJ2-1; TCRdb calls TRBD2, which cannot be checked without DNA. Per the germline V gene, CDR1 is SGHTA and CDR2 is FQGTGA. This CDR3 is 18 amino acids long. CDR3: CASSLIVGRAGAFNEQFF.

V is TRBV6-2 or TRBV6-3 and J is TRBJ2-5. The CDR3 runs to 14 residues. Germline loops: CDR1 MNHEY, CDR2 SVGEGT. The CDR3 spells CASSLLRLEKTQYF.

The rearrangement joins TRBV5-1 to TRBJ2-1; TCRdb indicates TRBD1, and absent DNA this call remains unverified. The CDR3 extends over 12 amino acids. Germline CDR1 reads SGHRS; CDR2 reads YFSETQ. CDR3 protein: CASSLEPGQGLF.

This chain uses TRBV10-3 with TRBJ2-1. CDR1 ENHRY and CDR2 SYGVKD come from the germline V gene. The CDR3 is 15 residues long. The CDR3 is CAISESTSADNEQFF.

The chain carries TRBV5-1 and TRBJ2-3. Germline CDR1 is SGHRS and CDR2 is YFSETQ. This CDR3 region has 14 residues. The CDR3: CASSLGTRTDTQYF.

The genes are TRBV20-1 and TRBJ1-2; as DNA is missing, the TRBD1 call by TCRdb cannot be tested. Germline V gene data show CDR1 as DFQATT and CDR2 as SNEGSKA (reference sequence). CDR3 size: 15 residues. The CDR3 sequence is CSASHPDRADYGYTF.

This chain uses TRBV6-2 or TRBV6-3 with TRBJ2-5. Looked up from germline, CDR1 is MNHEY and CDR2 is SVGEGT. The CDR3 totals 15 residues. CDR3 protein: CASSPLHRPQETQYF.

The genes are TRBV20-1 and TRBJ2-1; TCRdb proposes TRBD2, but this gene call is untestable without DNA. The CDR3 has 17 residues. Germline V gives CDR1 DFQATT, CDR2 SNEGSKA (reference sequence). CDR3 sequence: CSARTSGGASIYNEQFF.

This chain connects TRBV20-1 to TRBJ1-4; checking the TCRdb D call of TRBD1 is not possible without DNA. CDR1 is DFQATT, CDR2 SNEGSKA, per germline (reference sequence). This CDR3 has 15 amino acids. The CDR3: CSAPDAGTTNEKLFF.

The chain uses TRBV7-3 and TRBJ2-7; TCRdb returns TRBD2, unconfirmable since there is no DNA. The CDR3 extends over 15 amino acids. CDR1 and CDR2 from the germline V gene are SGHTA and FQGTGA. CDR3: CASSLSQAGYGEQYF.